This T cell receptor (beta chain) was recorded in a study of cytomegalovirus exposure and HLA in healthy donors. To note about this clone: Its antigen is undetermined.

The PCR had 60 Vbeta and 13 Jbeta primers. Assay: immunoSEQ multiplex PCR; the TCRdb copy retains only in-frame clones and omits some. The data show over 130,000 clones, with over 65% seen just once and 1.5% to 2% held by the top ten. Study conclusions and caveats: CMV serostatus was the only immune exposure information that was available.

Material for sequencing was PBMCs. The TCR comes from a woman aged 25 to 39 in good health and CMV-seronegative.

CDR3 amino acids: CASSGGSTNTGELFF. The DNA for the CDR3 is TGTGCCAGCAGCGGGGGCTCCACGAACACCGGGGAGCTGTTTTTT. This chain connects TRBV9 to TRBJ2-2; D is possibly TRBD1 (5 bases). The CDR3 has 15 residues. Trimming cost V 3 bases and J 0 bases, with 9 bases left between them. Germline assignment: CDR1 SGDLS and CDR2 YYNGEE.